Below are 24 T cell receptor beta chains sequenced from a single sample in a study of identical twins. TCRdb reanalysed the 5' RACE reads using MiXCR and keeps one entry per CDR3 protein. The sample yields roughly 250,000 distinct CDR3 sequences, 7% seen once. These data are also associated with another study on yellow fever vaccine responses in identical twins.

Sequenced input: memory (CD45RO+) T cells sorted from blood. The receptors stem from a woman aged 18-29 years in good health.

This clonotype was observed a handful of times. The chain joins TRBV21-1 to TRBJ1-1; TRBD1, the table's D call, lacks a check against the DNA. TRBV21-1 is a documented pseudogene. CDR3 length equals 13 residues. The CDR3 bases are TGTGCCAGCAGCAAAGGGTTCAGGGTTTCGGGTTTCTTT. Translated: CASSKGFRVSGFF.

This clonotype has just a few counts. The rearrangement links TRBV18 to TRBJ2-1; D possibly corresponds to TRBD2 (5 bases). V gave up 6 bases and J gave up 0 bases, with 15 bases separating them. CDR3 length: 16 residues. Germline CDR1 is KGHSH and CDR2 is LQKENI. The CDR3 region has the DNA TGTGCCAGCTCGCACTCCACTGGGAGCTCCTACAATGAGCAGTTCTTC. This sequence encodes CASSHSTGSSYNEQFF. The variable domain in full, completed from reference TRBV18 and TRBJ2-1, reads NAGVMQNPRHLVRRRGQEARLRCSPMKGHSHVYWYRQLPEEGLKFMVYLQKENIIDESGMPKERFSAEFPKEGPSILRIQQVVRGDSAAYFCASSHSTGSSYNEQFFGPGTRLTVL.

This clonotype was seen many times. CDR3 sequence: CASRRDPYLTEAFF. The CDR3 nucleotides are TGTGCCAGCAGGCGGGACCCTTACCTCACTGAAGCTTTCTTT. V usage is TRBV6-1 and J usage is TRBJ1-1; possible D gene TRBD1, 5 bases. This CDR3 is 14 amino acids long. Germline V gene data show CDR1 as MNHNS and CDR2 as SASEGT. V shed 6 bases and J shed 4 bases, with 15 bases lying between them.

The rearrangement joins TRBV19 to TRBJ1-1, with a weak D call TRBD1 (6 bases). Deletions cut 7 bases from V and 0 bases from J, with 18 bases between. Germline loops: CDR1 LNHDA, CDR2 SQIVND (reference sequence). The CDR3 is 16 residues long. The CDR3 DNA is TGTGCCAGTACGCCCTTCCGGACAGACATGAACACTGAAGCTTTCTTT. Protein product: CASTPFRTDMNTEAFF.

This clonotype was seen only a few times. The CDR3 spells CASRGQTNTEAFF. The CDR3 DNA is TGCGCCAGCAGGGGACAGACGAACACTGAAGCTTTCTTT. V is TRBV5-1 and J is TRBJ1-1, with 7 bases identical to TRBD1. The CDR3 contains 13 residues. Losses at the gene ends were 5 bases for V and 1 base for J; bases not matched to a gene: 2. CDR1 is SGHRS and CDR2 is YFSETQ in the germline V gene.

This clonotype was seen at least ten times. In nucleotides, the CDR3 is TGTGCCAGCAGCTCAGACAGGAACAATCAGCCCCAGCATTTT. This codes for CASSSDRNNQPQHF. The rearrangement links TRBV5-6 to TRBJ1-5; the D gene is possibly TRBD1 (6 bases). V dropped 3 bases and J dropped 3 bases, with 10 bases sitting between them. The germline V gene encodes CDR1 SGHDT and CDR2 YYEEEE. CDR3 length: 14 residues.

The chain has TRBV12-3 or TRBV12-4 and TRBJ1-4; D not resolved. The CDR3 covers 14 residues. V was pared by 5 bases and J by 7 bases, with 14 bases between. CDR3 nucleotides: TGTGCCAGCAGTCGGGTTTCGTGGGCTGAAAAACTGTTTTTT. It specifies CASSRVSWAEKLFF.

Here the CDR3 reads CASSLGRGVTYNEQFF. As DNA, the CDR3 is TGTGCCAGCAGCCTCGGGAGGGGAGTCACCTACAATGAGCAGTTCTTC. V gene TRBV11-3 combines with J gene TRBJ2-1, with 8 bases matching TRBD2. CDR1 and CDR2 (germline): SGHNT, YENEEA. V trimming: 5 bases; J trimming: 2 bases; junction bases outside the gene matches: 8. The CDR3 is 16 amino acids.

This clonotype was counted ten times or more. The chain is built from TRBV6-1 and TRBJ2-1; D is possibly TRBD1 or TRBD2 (5 bases each). The ends were cut back, 6 bases at V and 2 bases at J, with 17 bases in the middle. Germline V gene data show CDR1 as MNHNS and CDR2 as SASEGT. The CDR3 is 16 residues long. The CDR3 spells CASSPGARNTYNEQFF. The CDR3 bases are TGTGCCAGCAGCCCCGGGGCCAGAAACACCTACAATGAGCAGTTCTTC.

Ten or more counts support this clonotype. The genes are TRBV6-5 and TRBJ2-1; possibly TRBD1 for D (5 bases). This CDR3 region has 17 residues. V lost 4 bases and J 2 bases, leaving 18 bases between the germline ends. Germline CDR1 is MNHEY and CDR2 is SVGAGI. CDR3 residues: CASSFTTGVGAYNEQFF. CDR3 in DNA: TGTGCCAGCAGTTTTACTACAGGAGTCGGTGCCTACAATGAGCAGTTCTTC.

The sample holds many counts of this clonotype. The rearrangement links TRBV3-1 to TRBJ2-2; D possibly uses TRBD1 or TRBD2 (5 bases each). CDR3 length: 14 residues. Looked up from germline, CDR1 is LGHDT and CDR2 is YNNKEL (reference sequence). The germline V and J ends were trimmed by 5 bases and 4 bases, with 11 bases remaining between them. The DNA of the CDR3 is TGTGCCAGCAGCTTAGGGACCCGCACCGGGGAGCTGTTTTTT. Translated: CASSLGTRTGELFF.

This clonotype was detected many times. The V gene is TRBV11-2, the J gene TRBJ2-1; D gene uncertain. With 5 bases removed from V and 4 bases from J, the gap between germline ends came to 15 bases. The CDR3 totals 15 residues. The germline CDR1 and CDR2 sequences are SGHAT and FQNNGV. As DNA, the CDR3 is TGTGCCAGCAGCCACCCGTACGGGCTGTACAATGAGCAGTTCTTC. Residues: CASSHPYGLYNEQFF.

This clonotype was picked up a small number of times. The chain couples TRBV2 to TRBJ1-3; a weak D match, TRBD1 (6 bases). Deletions cut 3 bases from V and 4 bases from J, with 7 bases between. The CDR3 has 13 amino acids. CDR1 is SNHLY and CDR2 is FYNNEI in the germline V gene. The CDR3 loop reads CASSEQGGNTIYF. In nucleotides, the CDR3 is TGTGCCAGCAGTGAGCAGGGGGGAAACACCATATATTTT. The full variable domain, with the rest looked up from reference TRBV2 and TRBJ1-3, is EPEVTQTPSHQVTQMGQEVILRCVPISNHLYFYWYRQILGQKVEFLVSFYNNEISEKSEIFDDQFSVERPDGSNFTLKIRSTKLEDSAMYFCASSEQGGNTIYFGEGSWLTVV.

This clonotype was recorded at least ten times. The genes are TRBV5-1 and TRBJ2-1; 10 positions match TRBD1. The CDR3 runs to 15 residues. V dropped 0 bases and J dropped 5; count of bases not matched to a gene: 2. Germline loops: CDR1 SGHRS, CDR2 YFSETQ. CDR3 sequence (DNA): TGCGCCAGCAGCTTGGAGGGACAGGGGAACAATGAGCAGTTCTTC. Protein sequence: CASSLEGQGNNEQFF. The full variable domain, in which reference TRBV5-1 and TRBJ2-1 provide the parts outside the CDR3, is KAGVTQTPRYLIKTRGQQVTLSCSPISGHRSVSWYQQTPGQGLQFLFEYFSETQRNKGNFPGRFSGRQFSNSRSEMNVSTLELGDSALYLCASSLEGQGNNEQFFGPGTRLTVL.

The chain carries TRBV7-9 and TRBJ2-2, with D possibly matching TRBD2 (5 bases). Trimming cost V 6 bases and J 5 bases, with 10 bases left between them. The CDR3 sequence is 13 residues long. In germline, CDR1 is SEHNR, CDR2 FQNEAQ (reference sequence). The CDR3 region is CASRRTSTGELFF. CDR3 coding DNA: TGTGCCAGCAGACGAACTAGTACCGGGGAGCTGTTTTTT.

The chain carries TRBV28 and TRBJ1-5, with D unclear. Germline assignment: CDR1 MDHEN and CDR2 SYDVKM. The CDR3 has 14 amino acids. Trimming left V 6 bases short and J 2 bases short, with 11 bases between. The CDR3 DNA reads as TGTGCCAGCAGCGAGGCGGTGGGCAATCAGCCCCAGCATTTT. Protein sequence: CASSEAVGNQPQHF.

The genes are TRBV10-3 and TRBJ2-7; either TRBD1 or TRBD2 may supply D (5 bases each). This CDR3 has 12 residues. The germline gives CDR1 ENHRY, CDR2 SYGVKD. V was trimmed by 8 bases and J by 6 bases, leaving 14 bases between them. The CDR3 sequence: CAIGGPTGEQYV. The CDR3 nucleotides read TGTGCCATCGGGGGTCCCACCGGCGAGCAGTACGTC.

In this sample, this clonotype turned up many times. The chain combines TRBV10-3 with TRBJ2-5, with 10 bases identical to TRBD2. Trimming took 7 bases from V and 3 from J; bases not matched to a gene: 14. Germline V gene lookup returns CDR1 ENHRY and CDR2 SYGVKD. This CDR3 is built from 17 residues. This CDR3 reads CAIKPGLATPTKETQYF. For the CDR3, the DNA is TGTGCCATCAAACCGGGACTAGCGACACCCACGAAAGAGACCCAGTACTTC.

The J gene is TRBJ2-3, the V gene TRBV20-1; D is unresolved. The V gene's germline CDR1 is DFQATT and CDR2 SNEGSKA (reference sequence). The CDR3 has 13 residues. Trimming stripped 0 bases from V and 2 bases from J, with 6 bases between. CDR3 protein: CSARDDFTDTQYF. DNA for the CDR3: TGCAGTGCTAGAGATGACTTCACAGATACGCAGTATTTT.

This clonotype was counted at least ten times. The rearrangement links TRBV7-6 to TRBJ2-1; 8 bases fit TRBD2. After removal of 5 bases from V and 9 bases from J, the junction contained 15 bases not matched to a gene. Germline V CDR1 and CDR2: SGHVS, FNYEAQ. The CDR3 sequence is 16 residues long. CDR3 in DNA: TGTGCCAGCAGCCAGCCGGGACTAGTGGGAGTGGGTGAGCAGTTCTTC. Residues: CASSQPGLVGVGEQFF.

This clonotype was detected only a few times. This chain joins TRBV13 and TRBJ2-7, with TRBD1 matching 8 bases. Germline values: CDR1 PRHDT, CDR2 FYEKMQ (reference sequence). The CDR3 covers 15 residues. The V segment lost 1 base and the J segment 5 bases; nucleotides outside the gene matches: 7. The DNA for the CDR3 is TGTGCCAGCAGCTTAGCCCTGACAGGGGCCGACGAGCAGTACGTC. Its translation is CASSLALTGADEQYV.

This clonotype came up many times. This chain connects TRBV27 to TRBJ2-4; no definite D call. Germline V lookup: CDR1 MNHEY, CDR2 SMNVEV (reference sequence). V gave up 6 bases and J gave up 0 bases, with 12 bases separating them. This CDR3 has 15 residues. CDR3 bases: TGTGCCAGCAGCCCTCGGAGCCTAGCCAAAAACATTCAGTACTTC. This encodes CASSPRSLAKNIQYF.

This chain links TRBV24-1 with TRBJ1-2; 8 bases align to TRBD1. Germline V CDR1 and CDR2: KGHDR, SFDVKD. J gave up 7 bases and V 4 bases, and 13 bases lay outside the gene matches. The CDR3 runs 16 residues. This CDR3 is CATSDPTGQGTGGYTF. The CDR3, as DNA: TGTGCCACCAGTGACCCCACTGGACAGGGAACGGGTGGCTACACCTTC.

This clonotype was seen ten or more times. This rearrangement joins TRBV11-2 to TRBJ1-3; D is unresolved. Between the trimmed V and J ends, which lost 3 bases and 3 bases, there was a span of 6 bases. The CDR3 runs to 13 residues. Germline CDR1 is SGHAT and CDR2 is FQNNGV. Here the CDR3 DNA reads TGTGCCAGCAGCTTGTCCCGTGGAAACACCATATATTTT. Translating it yields CASSLSRGNTIYF.